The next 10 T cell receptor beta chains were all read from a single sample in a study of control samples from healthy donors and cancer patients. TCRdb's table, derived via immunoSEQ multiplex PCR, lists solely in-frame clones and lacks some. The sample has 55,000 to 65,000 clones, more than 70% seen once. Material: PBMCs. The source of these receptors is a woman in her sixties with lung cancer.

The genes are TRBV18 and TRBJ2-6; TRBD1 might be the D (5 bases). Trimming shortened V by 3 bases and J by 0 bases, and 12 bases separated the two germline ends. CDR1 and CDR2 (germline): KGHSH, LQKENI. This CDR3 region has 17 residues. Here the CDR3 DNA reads TGTGCCAGCTCACCGTTAGGGGAATTCTCTGGGGCCAACGTCCTGACTTTC. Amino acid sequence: CASSPLGEFSGANVLTF.

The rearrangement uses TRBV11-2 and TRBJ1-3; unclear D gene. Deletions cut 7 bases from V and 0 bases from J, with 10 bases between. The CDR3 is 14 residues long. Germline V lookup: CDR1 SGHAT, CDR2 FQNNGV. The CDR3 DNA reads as TGTGCCAGCAACCGCGGGATCTCTGGAAACACCATATATTTT. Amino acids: CASNRGISGNTIYF.

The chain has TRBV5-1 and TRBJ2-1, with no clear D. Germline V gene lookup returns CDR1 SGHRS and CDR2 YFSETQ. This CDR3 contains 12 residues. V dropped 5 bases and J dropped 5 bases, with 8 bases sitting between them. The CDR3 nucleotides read TGCGCCAGCAGTTTTTTACACAATGAGCAGTTCTTC. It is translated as CASSFLHNEQFF.

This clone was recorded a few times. In DNA form, the CDR3 reads TGTGCCAGCAGTGAAGGGTCGACTAACTATGGCTACACCTTC. It encodes CASSEGSTNYGYTF. This chain links TRBV6-1 with TRBJ1-2; D gene ambiguous. V was cut by 1 base and J by 0 bases, with 6 bases left in between. Germline V gene lookup returns CDR1 MNHNS and CDR2 SASEGT. The length of the CDR3 is 14 residues.

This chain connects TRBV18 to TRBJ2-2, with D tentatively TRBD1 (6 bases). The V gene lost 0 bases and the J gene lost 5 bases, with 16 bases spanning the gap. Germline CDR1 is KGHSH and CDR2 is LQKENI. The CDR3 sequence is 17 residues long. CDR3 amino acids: CASSPPRGQGNTGELFF. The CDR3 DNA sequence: TGTGCCAGCTCACCACCAAGGGGCCAGGGGAATACCGGGGAGCTGTTTTTT.

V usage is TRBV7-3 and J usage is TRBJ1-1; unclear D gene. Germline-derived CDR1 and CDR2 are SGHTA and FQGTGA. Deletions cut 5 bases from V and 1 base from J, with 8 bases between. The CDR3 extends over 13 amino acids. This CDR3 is CASSHQTNTEAFF. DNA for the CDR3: TGTGCCAGCAGCCACCAAACGAACACTGAAGCTTTCTTT.

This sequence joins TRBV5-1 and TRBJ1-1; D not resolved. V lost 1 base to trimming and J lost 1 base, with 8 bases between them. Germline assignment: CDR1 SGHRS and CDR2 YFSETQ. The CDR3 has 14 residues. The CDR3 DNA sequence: TGCGCCAGCAGCTTGAATCGACCGAACACTGAAGCTTTCTTT. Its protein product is CASSLNRPNTEAFF. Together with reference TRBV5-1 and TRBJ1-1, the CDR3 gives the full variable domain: KAGVTQTPRYLIKTRGQQVTLSCSPISGHRSVSWYQQTPGQGLQFLFEYFSETQRNKGNFPGRFSGRQFSNSRSEMNVSTLELGDSALYLCASSLNRPNTEAFFGQGTRLTVV.

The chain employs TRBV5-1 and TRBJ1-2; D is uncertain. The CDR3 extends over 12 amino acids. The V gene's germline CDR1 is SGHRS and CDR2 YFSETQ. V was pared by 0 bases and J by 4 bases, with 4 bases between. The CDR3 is CASSLESYGYTF. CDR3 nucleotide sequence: TGCGCCAGCAGCTTGGAGAGCTATGGCTACACCTTC.

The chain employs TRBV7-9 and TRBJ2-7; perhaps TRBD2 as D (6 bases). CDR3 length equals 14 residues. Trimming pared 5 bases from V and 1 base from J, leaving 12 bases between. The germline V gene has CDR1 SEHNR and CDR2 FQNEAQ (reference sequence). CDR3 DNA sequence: TGTGCCAGCAGCGTCGGGGGAGGTTCCTACGAGCAGTACTTC. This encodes CASSVGGGSYEQYF. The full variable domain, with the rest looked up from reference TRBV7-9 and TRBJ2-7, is DTGVSQNPRHKITKRGQNVTFRCDPISEHNRLYWYRQTLGQGPEFLTYFQNEAQLEKSRLLSDRFSAERPKGSFSTLEIQRTEQGDSAMYLCASSVGGGSYEQYFGPGTRLTVT.

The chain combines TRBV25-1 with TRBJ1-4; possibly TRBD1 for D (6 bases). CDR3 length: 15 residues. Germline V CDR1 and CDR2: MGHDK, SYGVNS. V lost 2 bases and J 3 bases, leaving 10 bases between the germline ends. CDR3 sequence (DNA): TGTGCCAGCAGTGAAGGGGGCGCGCCTAATGAAAAACTGTTTTTT. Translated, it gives CASSEGGAPNEKLFF. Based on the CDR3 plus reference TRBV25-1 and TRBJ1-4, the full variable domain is EADIYQTPRYLVIGTGKKITLECSQTMGHDKMYWYQQDPGMELHLIHYSYGVNSTEKGDLSSESTVSRIRTEHFPLTLESARPSHTSQYLCASSEGGAPNEKLFFGSGTQLSVL.